A single sample is the source of the 25 T cell receptor beta chains below, sequenced in a study of CD8 T cells in Susac syndrome. With random hexamers, reverse transcription was performed on 0.5 to 1 ug of RNA. Via MiXCR, TCRdb re-called the immunoSEQ multiplex PCR reads, giving one row per CDR3 protein. The table has roughly 220,000 distinct CDR3 sequences, about 95% seen once; the top ten hold approximately 0.15%. Sequenced: CD4+ T cells from PBMCs. These receptors all stem from a human donor with Susac syndrome.

This clonotype was seen a few times. The chain joins TRBV14 to TRBJ1-6, with D hard to call. Germline-derived CDR1 and CDR2 are SGHDN and FVKESK. V was shortened by 2 bases and J by 14 bases, with 10 bases between the two germline ends. The CDR3 covers 12 residues. The CDR3 region has the DNA TGTGCCAGCAGCCAAACTCGCGAATCCCTCCACTTT. Protein product: CASSQTRESLHF.

The chain couples TRBV20-1 to TRBJ2-5; D is ambiguous. The germline V gene has CDR1 DFQATT and CDR2 SNEGSKA (reference sequence). This CDR3 spans 11 amino acids. V was clipped by 6 bases and J by 1 base, with 6 bases between them. The CDR3 DNA follows: TGCAGTGCGGACGGCCAAGAGACCCAGTACTTC. Amino acid sequence: CSADGQETQYF.

V gene TRBV5-1 combines with J gene TRBJ2-5; 8 bases fit TRBD1. The germline CDR1 and CDR2 sequences are SGHRS and YFSETQ. V lost 2 bases, J lost 5 bases, and 2 bases stayed unmatched. The CDR3 covers 13 residues. CDR3: CASSLRTGETQYF. CDR3 bases: TGCGCCAGCAGCTTAAGGACAGGGGAGACCCAGTACTTC. Filled out from reference TRBV5-1 and TRBJ2-5, the complete variable domain reads KAGVTQTPRYLIKTRGQQVTLSCSPISGHRSVSWYQQTPGQGLQFLFEYFSETQRNKGNFPGRFSGRQFSNSRSEMNVSTLELGDSALYLCASSLRTGETQYFGPGTRLLVL.

V and J are TRBV20-1 and TRBJ2-7; D gene ambiguous. The CDR3 extends over 12 amino acids. CDR1 is DFQATT and CDR2 is SNEGSKA in the germline V gene (reference sequence). Written as DNA, the CDR3 is TGCAGCTCCGGGCCTCAGAGTCACGAGCAGTACTTC. It codes for CSSGPQSHEQYF.

V usage is TRBV30 and J usage is TRBJ2-2; the D is unclear. Trimming pared 2 bases from V and 1 base from J, leaving 5 bases between. Germline lookup yields CDR1 GTSNPN and CDR2 SVGIG (reference sequence). The CDR3 is 13 residues long. The CDR3 protein is CAWSRGNTGELFF. The CDR3 bases are TGTGCCTGGAGTCGAGGGAACACCGGGGAGCTGTTTTTT.

The rearrangement links TRBV9 to TRBJ2-1; the match to TRBD2 covers 8 bases. V was pared by 0 bases and J by 2 bases, with 4 bases of the junction left unmatched. CDR3 size: 16 residues. The germline V gene encodes CDR1 SGDLS and CDR2 YYNGEE. This chain's CDR3 is CASSVGGSGAYNEQFF. The CDR3 coding sequence is TGTGCCAGCAGCGTAGGAGGTAGCGGGGCCTACAATGAGCAGTTCTTC. The full variable domain, in which reference TRBV9 and TRBJ2-1 provide the parts outside the CDR3, is DSGVTQTPKHLITATGQRVTLRCSPRSGDLSVYWYQQSLDQGLQFLIQYYNGEERAKGNILERFSAQQFPDLHSELNLSSLELGDSALYFCASSVGGSGAYNEQFFGPGTRLTVL.

This clonotype was seen a single time. The chain uses TRBV12-3 or TRBV12-4 and TRBJ1-5; TRBD1 agrees at 9 bases. V shed 6 bases, J shed 4 bases, and the junction held 10 bases outside the gene matches. This CDR3 has 16 amino acids. The CDR3 is CASRARSQGANQPQHF. Here the CDR3 DNA reads TGTGCCAGCAGAGCCCGTTCACAGGGGGCGAATCAGCCCCAGCATTTT.

The chain couples TRBV25-1 to TRBJ2-1, with D maybe TRBD1 (6 bases). Trimming pared 3 bases from V and 8 bases from J, leaving 8 bases between. Germline V CDR1 and CDR2: MGHDK, SYGVNS. The CDR3 totals 12 residues. The CDR3 region has the DNA TGTGCCAGCAGTGACTGGGGGCATGAGCAGTTCTTC. Residues: CASSDWGHEQFF.

The J gene is TRBJ2-7, the V gene TRBV7-3, with TRBD1 as a possible D gene (5 bases). The CDR3 totals 13 residues. Per germline, CDR1 SGHTA and CDR2 FQGTGA. The V gene lost 5 bases and the J gene lost 3 bases, with 11 bases spanning the gap. The CDR3 DNA reads TGTGCCAGCAGCCAGACAGCCGGCTACGAGCAGTACTTC. Its translation: CASSQTAGYEQYF.

This clonotype is a singleton in its sample. J is TRBJ1-4 and V is TRBV7-9; 9 nucleotides agree with TRBD1. Germline loops: CDR1 SEHNR, CDR2 FQNEAQ (reference sequence). The CDR3 sequence is 16 residues long. V shed 5 bases, J shed 5 bases, and the junction held 9 bases outside the gene matches. The CDR3 nucleotides are TGTGCCAGCAGCCCGGACAGGGGAGGATGGAATGAAAAACTGTTTTTT. Translation: CASSPDRGGWNEKLFF.

V gene TRBV7-2 combines with J gene TRBJ2-6, with no clear D. Germline values: CDR1 SGHTA, CDR2 FQGNSA. V dropped 4 bases and J dropped 4 bases, with 8 bases sitting between them. The CDR3 consists of 14 residues. CDR3 DNA sequence: TGTGCCAGCAGCTCTGAGTTCGGGGCCAACGTCCTGACTTTC. Translated: CASSSEFGANVLTF.

This chain links TRBV5-1 with TRBJ1-2; 11 nucleotides agree with TRBD1. V trimming: 2 bases; J trimming: 4 bases; junction bases outside the gene matches: 10. CDR1 and CDR2 from the germline V gene are SGHRS and YFSETQ. This CDR3 is built from 17 residues. The CDR3 loop is CASSFGQGAHRSYGYTF. The DNA of the CDR3 is TGCGCCAGCAGCTTCGGACAGGGGGCCCACCGCTCCTATGGCTACACCTTC.

The V gene is TRBV20-1, the J gene TRBJ1-4; D is undetermined. Trimming left V 0 bases short and J 6 bases short, with 17 bases between. CDR1 and CDR2 (germline): DFQATT, SNEGSKA (reference sequence). The CDR3 contains 16 residues. The CDR3: CSARDLGGSDDEKLFF. The CDR3 DNA sequence: TGCAGTGCTAGAGATCTCGGCGGGAGCGATGATGAAAAACTGTTTTTT.

The rearrangement joins TRBV25-1 to TRBJ2-5; D is possibly TRBD2 (5 bases). V was clipped by 4 bases and J by 3 bases, with 15 bases between them. Germline V gene data show CDR1 as MGHDK and CDR2 as SYGVNS. This CDR3 spans 15 amino acids. Here the CDR3 reads CASSVRGRWEETQYF. The CDR3 bases are TGTGCCAGCAGTGTTCGGGGAAGGTGGGAAGAGACCCAGTACTTC.

The chain joins TRBV4-3 to TRBJ2-2; D remains unclear. Germline V gene data show CDR1 as LGHNA and CDR2 as YSLEER. V lost 0 bases, J lost 7 bases, and 6 bases lay in between. The CDR3 spans 13 residues. CDR3 region: CASSQDRVGELFF. The CDR3 DNA reads TGCGCCAGCAGCCAAGATCGGGTCGGGGAGCTGTTTTTT.

The rearrangement links TRBV7-2 to TRBJ2-4, with TRBD1 identical over 10 bases. The V segment lost 5 bases and the J segment 7 bases; nucleotides outside the gene matches: 5. The CDR3 covers 14 residues. In germline, CDR1 is SGHTA, CDR2 FQGNSA. The chain's CDR3 is CASSPTGGRNIQYF. The CDR3 DNA reads TGTGCCAGCAGCCCGACAGGGGGCAGGAACATTCAGTACTTC.

This chain uses TRBV25-1 with TRBJ2-7; D not certain. Looked up from germline, CDR1 is MGHDK and CDR2 is SYGVNS. The CDR3 contains 14 residues. Trimming removed 4 bases from V and 0 bases from J, with 10 bases in between. Written as DNA, the CDR3 is TGTGCCAGCAGTGCCCCGACACACTCCTACGAGCAGTACTTC. The encoded protein is CASSAPTHSYEQYF.

The rearrangement uses TRBV5-4 and TRBJ2-5, with 10 positions matching TRBD2. This CDR3 is built from 16 residues. The germline V gene has CDR1 SGHNT and CDR2 YYREEE (reference sequence). V gave up 4 bases and J gave up 4 bases; unmatched junction bases: 10. CDR3 loop: CASSILRAGGRETQYF. CDR3 in DNA: TGTGCCAGCAGCATCCTTCGAGCGGGGGGGAGAGAGACCCAGTACTTC.

The chain employs TRBV20-1 and TRBJ2-7, with 12 bases that match TRBD2. Per germline, CDR1 DFQATT and CDR2 SNEGSKA (reference sequence). V lost 2 bases, J lost 3 bases, and 8 bases stayed unmatched. The CDR3 runs to 16 residues. The CDR3 region has the DNA TGCAGTGCTAGATTTTCTAGCGGGGGGGCCCTCTACGAGCAGTACTTC. It encodes CSARFSSGGALYEQYF.

The rearrangement uses TRBV7-3 and TRBJ2-1; D may be TRBD1 or TRBD2 (7 bases each). Germline CDR1 SGHTA, CDR2 FQGTGA. Trimming shortened V by 5 bases and J by 7 bases, and 21 bases separated the two germline ends. The CDR3 is 16 residues long. This CDR3 reads CASSPQPHRGGNEQFF. Written as DNA, the CDR3 is TGTGCCAGCAGCCCTCAACCCCACAGGGGAGGGAATGAGCAGTTCTTC.

CDR3 DNA sequence: TGTGCCAGCAGGTGGGGACAGGGTGCTCATGAGCAGTTCTTC. It codes for CASRWGQGAHEQFF. The rearrangement uses TRBV25-1 and TRBJ2-1; TRBD1 matches at 9 bases. This CDR3 spans 14 amino acids. Germline values: CDR1 MGHDK, CDR2 SYGVNS. V was pared by 6 bases and J by 8 bases, with 8 bases of the junction left unmatched.

The chain uses TRBV4-3 and TRBJ2-2, with D unclear. The CDR3 covers 15 residues. Germline V gene data show CDR1 as LGHNA and CDR2 as YSLEER. V dropped 1 base and J dropped 4 bases, with 10 bases sitting between them. CDR3 nucleotide sequence: TGCGCCAGCAGCCAAGGCCCGGTGGGCACCGGGGAGCTGTTTTTT. Its protein is CASSQGPVGTGELFF.

A single count supports this clonotype. The CDR3 spells CASSGRGGRGNEQFF. The CDR3 DNA reads TGTGCCAGCAGCGGCCGGGGGGGCCGGGGGAATGAGCAGTTCTTC. The V gene is TRBV5-6, the J gene TRBJ2-1, with TRBD2 matching over 8 bases. J gave up 7 bases and V 4 bases, and 10 bases lay outside the gene matches. Germline V gene data show CDR1 as SGHDT and CDR2 as YYEEEE. The CDR3 is 15 amino acids.

The CDR3 loop reads CASSYQGETQYF. DNA for the CDR3: TGTGCCAGCAGTTACCAGGGAGAGACCCAGTACTTC. The J gene is TRBJ2-5, the V gene TRBV6-6, with D possibly TRBD1 on 5 matching bases. V gave up 2 bases and J gave up 4 bases, with 5 bases separating them. There are 12 residues in the CDR3. Germline lookup yields CDR1 MNHNY and CDR2 SVGAGI (reference sequence).

To note about this clonotype: An end of the junction differs from the germline gene, which may be a read error. The chain combines TRBV29-1 with TRBJ1-1; D possibly corresponds to TRBD1 (5 bases). The V gene's germline CDR1 is SQVTM and CDR2 ANQGSEA. The CDR3 extends over 11 amino acids. Here the CDR3 DNA reads TGCAGCGTGGGTACACAGGCGATCGGGATCTTT. This gives the protein CSVGTQAIGIF.